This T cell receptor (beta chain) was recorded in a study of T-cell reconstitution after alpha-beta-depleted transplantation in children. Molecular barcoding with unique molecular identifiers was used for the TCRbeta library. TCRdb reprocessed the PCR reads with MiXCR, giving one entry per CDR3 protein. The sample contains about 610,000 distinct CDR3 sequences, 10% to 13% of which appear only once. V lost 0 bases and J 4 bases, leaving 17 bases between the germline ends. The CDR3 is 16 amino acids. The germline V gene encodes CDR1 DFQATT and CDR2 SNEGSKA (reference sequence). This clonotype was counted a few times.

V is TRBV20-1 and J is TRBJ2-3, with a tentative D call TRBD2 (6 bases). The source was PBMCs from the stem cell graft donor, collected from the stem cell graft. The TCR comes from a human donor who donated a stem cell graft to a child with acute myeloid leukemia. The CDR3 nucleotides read TGCAGTGCTAGAGATGGAGGGAGCGGTTATGCAGATACGCAGTATTTT. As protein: CSARDGGSGYADTQYF.